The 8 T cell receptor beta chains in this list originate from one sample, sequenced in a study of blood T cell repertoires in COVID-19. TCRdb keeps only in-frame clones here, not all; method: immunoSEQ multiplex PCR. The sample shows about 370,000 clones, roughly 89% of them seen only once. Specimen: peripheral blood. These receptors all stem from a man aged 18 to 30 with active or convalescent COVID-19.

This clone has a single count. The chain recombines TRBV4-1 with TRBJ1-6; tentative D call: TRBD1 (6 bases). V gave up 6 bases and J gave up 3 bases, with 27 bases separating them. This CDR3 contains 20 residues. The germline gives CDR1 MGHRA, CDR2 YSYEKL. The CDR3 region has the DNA TGCGCCAGCAGTCAACTATTCTCCCTCTCAGGGGCCTACTATAATTCACCCCTCCACTTT. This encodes CASSQLFSLSGAYYNSPLHF.

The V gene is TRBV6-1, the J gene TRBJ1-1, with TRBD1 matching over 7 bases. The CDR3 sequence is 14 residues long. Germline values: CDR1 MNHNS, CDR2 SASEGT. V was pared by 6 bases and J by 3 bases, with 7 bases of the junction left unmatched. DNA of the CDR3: TGTGCCAGCAGGCACACAACAGGGGACACTGAAGCTTTCTTT. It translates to CASRHTTGDTEAFF.

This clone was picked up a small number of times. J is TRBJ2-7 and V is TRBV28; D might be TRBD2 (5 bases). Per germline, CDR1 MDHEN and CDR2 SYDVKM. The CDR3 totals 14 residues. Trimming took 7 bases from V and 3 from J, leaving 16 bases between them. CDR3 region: CASTLRSGSYEQYF. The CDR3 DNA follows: TGTGCCAGCACCCTTAGGAGCGGCAGCTACGAGCAGTACTTC.

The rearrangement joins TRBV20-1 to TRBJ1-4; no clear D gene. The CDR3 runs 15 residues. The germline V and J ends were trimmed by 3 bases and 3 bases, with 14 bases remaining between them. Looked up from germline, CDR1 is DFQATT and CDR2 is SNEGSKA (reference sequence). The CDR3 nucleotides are TGCAGTGCTAGTCGTCCGGGGTCGTCTAATGAAAAACTGTTTTTT. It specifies CSASRPGSSNEKLFF.

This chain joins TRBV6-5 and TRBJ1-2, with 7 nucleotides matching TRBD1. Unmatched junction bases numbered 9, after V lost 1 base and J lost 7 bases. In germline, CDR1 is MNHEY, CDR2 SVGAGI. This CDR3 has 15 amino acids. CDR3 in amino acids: CASSYFIGGASGYTF. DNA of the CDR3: TGTGCCAGCAGTTACTTTATAGGGGGCGCGAGTGGCTACACCTTC.

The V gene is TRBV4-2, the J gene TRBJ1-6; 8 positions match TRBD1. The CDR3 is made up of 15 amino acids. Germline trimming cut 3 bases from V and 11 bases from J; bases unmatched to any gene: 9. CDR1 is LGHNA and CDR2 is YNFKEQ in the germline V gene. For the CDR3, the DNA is TGTGCCAGCAGCCAGGGAGACAGGGGTGCGGCACCCCTCCACTTT. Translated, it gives CASSQGDRGAAPLHF.

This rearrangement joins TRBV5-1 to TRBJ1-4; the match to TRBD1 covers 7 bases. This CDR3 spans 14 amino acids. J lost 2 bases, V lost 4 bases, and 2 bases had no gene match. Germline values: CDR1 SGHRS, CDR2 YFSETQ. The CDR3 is CASSPQGTNEKLFF. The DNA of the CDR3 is TGCGCCAGCAGCCCACAGGGGACTAATGAAAAACTGTTTTTT.

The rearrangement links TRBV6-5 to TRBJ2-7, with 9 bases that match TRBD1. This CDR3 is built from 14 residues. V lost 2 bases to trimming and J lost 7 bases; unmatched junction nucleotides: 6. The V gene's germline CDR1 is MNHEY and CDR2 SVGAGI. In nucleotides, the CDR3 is TGTGCCAGCAGTTACACGGGACAGGGTAAGGAGCAGTACTTC. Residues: CASSYTGQGKEQYF.